This TCR beta chain was captured in a study of T cell repertoires in cytomegalovirus infection. This clonotype was observed at least ten times. Germline V CDR1 and CDR2: SGHVS, FQNEAQ. The CDR3 loop spans 14 amino acids. V gave up 2 bases and J gave up 3 bases, with 8 bases separating them. MiXCR, applied by TCRdb to the reads, yields one record per CDR3 protein. The sample consists of fewer than 250,000 distinct CDR3 sequences, around 12% of them appearing once. The clonotype comes from a human donor in good health (CMV status not recorded). Some clones in this sample may be carry-over from other donors' samples. Material for sequencing was PBMCs. The chain recombines TRBV7-8 with TRBJ2-1; D uncertain. CDR3 in DNA: TGTGCCAGCAGCTTAAAGGATATCTACAATGAGCAGTTCTTC. Its translation: CASSLKDIYNEQFF.